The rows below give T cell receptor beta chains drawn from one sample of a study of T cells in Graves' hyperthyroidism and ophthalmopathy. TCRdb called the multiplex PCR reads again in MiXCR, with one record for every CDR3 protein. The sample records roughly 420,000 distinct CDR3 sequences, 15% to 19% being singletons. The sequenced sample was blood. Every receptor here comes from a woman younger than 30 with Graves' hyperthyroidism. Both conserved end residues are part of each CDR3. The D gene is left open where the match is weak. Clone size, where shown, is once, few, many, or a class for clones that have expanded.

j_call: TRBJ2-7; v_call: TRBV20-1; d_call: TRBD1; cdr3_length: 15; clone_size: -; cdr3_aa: CSASSPTGGGYEQYF; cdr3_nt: TGCAGTGCTAGCTCGCCGACAGGGGGCGGCTACGAGCAGTACTTC
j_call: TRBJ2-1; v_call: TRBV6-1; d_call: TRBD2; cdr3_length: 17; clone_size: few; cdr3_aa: CASSYFPGGSSYNEQFF; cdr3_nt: TGTGCCAGCAGTTATTTTCCCGGGGGGAGCTCCTACAATGAGCAGTTCTTC
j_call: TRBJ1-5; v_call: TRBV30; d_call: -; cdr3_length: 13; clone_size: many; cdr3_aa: CAWSGGWNQPQHF; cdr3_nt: TGTGCCTGGAGTGGGGGATGGAATCAGCCCCAGCATTTT
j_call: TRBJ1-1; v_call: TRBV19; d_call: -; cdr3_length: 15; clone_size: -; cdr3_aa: CASSIGRGSNTEAFF; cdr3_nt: TGTGCCAGTAGTATAGGCAGAGGGTCGAACACTGAAGCTTTCTTT
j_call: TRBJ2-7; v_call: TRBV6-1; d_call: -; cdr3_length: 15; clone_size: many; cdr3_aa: CASSSPKWGVYEQYF; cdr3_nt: TGTGCCAGCAGTTCCCCAAAGTGGGGAGTCTACGAGCAGTACTTC
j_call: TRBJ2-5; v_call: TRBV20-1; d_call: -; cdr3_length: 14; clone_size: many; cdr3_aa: CSARDPTQGETQYF; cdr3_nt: TGCAGTGCTAGAGATCCTACCCAAGGAGAGACCCAGTACTTC
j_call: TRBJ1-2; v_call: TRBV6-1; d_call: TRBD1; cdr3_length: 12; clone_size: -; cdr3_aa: CASRHRGVGYTF; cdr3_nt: TGTGCCAGCAGGCACAGGGGGGTGGGCTACACCTTC
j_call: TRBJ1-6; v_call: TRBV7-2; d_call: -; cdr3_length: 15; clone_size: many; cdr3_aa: CASSSFWVSDSPLHF; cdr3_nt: TGTGCCAGCAGCTCCTTTTGGGTGTCTGATTCACCCCTCCACTTT
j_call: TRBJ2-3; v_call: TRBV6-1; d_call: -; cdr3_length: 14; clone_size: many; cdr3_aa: CASSERGVADTQYF; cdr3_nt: TGTGCCAGCAGTGAACGAGGGGTGGCAGATACGCAGTATTTT
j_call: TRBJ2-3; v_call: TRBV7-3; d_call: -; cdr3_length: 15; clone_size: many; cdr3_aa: CASSSDFSSTDTQYF; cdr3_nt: TGTGCCAGCAGCTCCGACTTCTCTAGCACAGATACGCAGTATTTT
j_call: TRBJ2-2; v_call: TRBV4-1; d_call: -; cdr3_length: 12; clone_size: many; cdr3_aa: CASSQVLGELFF; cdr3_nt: TGCGCCAGCAGCCAAGTCTTGGGGGAGCTGTTTTTT
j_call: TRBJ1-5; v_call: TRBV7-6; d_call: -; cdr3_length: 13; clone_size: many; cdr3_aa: CASSPLPRAPWHF; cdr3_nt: TGTGCCAGCAGCCCCCTGCCCCGGGCCCCCTGGCATTTT
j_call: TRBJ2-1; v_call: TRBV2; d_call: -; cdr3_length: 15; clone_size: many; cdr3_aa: CASSGSQGTYNEQFF; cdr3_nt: TGTGCCAGCAGTGGGAGTCAGGGTACCTACAATGAGCAGTTCTTC
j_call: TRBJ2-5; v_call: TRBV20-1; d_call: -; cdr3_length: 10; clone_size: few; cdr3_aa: CSAYKETQYF; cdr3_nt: TGCAGTGCTTATAAAGAGACCCAGTACTTC
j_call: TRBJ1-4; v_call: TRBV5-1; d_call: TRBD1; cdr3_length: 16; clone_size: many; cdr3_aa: CASSTTSGGHNEKLFF; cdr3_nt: TGCGCCAGCAGCACAACATCAGGGGGTCATAATGAAAAACTGTTTTTT
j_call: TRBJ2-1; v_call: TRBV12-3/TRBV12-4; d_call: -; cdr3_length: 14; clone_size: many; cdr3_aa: CASINDRDEPEQFF; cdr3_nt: TGTGCCAGCATTAACGACCGCGACGAACCTGAGCAGTTCTTC
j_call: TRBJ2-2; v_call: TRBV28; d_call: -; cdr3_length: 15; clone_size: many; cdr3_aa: CASRGGGALTGELFF; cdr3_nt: TGTGCCAGCAGAGGGGGGGGGGCCCTAACCGGGGAGCTGTTTTTT